The 13 T cell receptor beta chains in this list originate from one sample, sequenced in a study of PD-L1 blockade in urothelial cancer. Time point defined: pretreatment peripheral blood. The protocol was immunoSEQ multiplex PCR, while the TCRdb copy is restricted to in-frame clones and leaves out a portion. Seen here are tens of thousands of clones, roughly 90% observed once, and the top ten hold under 2%. The sample was PBMCs, taken around atezolizumab (anti-PD-L1) treatment. Every receptor here comes from a man in his fifties or sixties with urothelial cancer.

The genes are TRBV5-1 and TRBJ1-5, with 8 bases matching TRBD1. CDR1 SGHRS and CDR2 YFSETQ come from the germline V gene. V gave up 5 bases and J gave up 7 bases; unmatched junction bases: 11. The CDR3 totals 15 residues. CDR3 coding DNA: TGCGCCAGCAGGAAAACAGGGGGTTCAGAACAGCCCCAGCATTTT. Protein sequence: CASRKTGGSEQPQHF.

Written as DNA, the CDR3 is TGTGCCAGCAGTGAGCAGGGGCCCGGGGAGCTGTTTTTT. Protein sequence: CASSEQGPGELFF. This chain links TRBV2 with TRBJ2-2; TRBD1 is a possible D gene (6 bases). Trimming took off 3 bases at V and 6 bases at J, with 8 bases between the two ends. Looked up from germline, CDR1 is SNHLY and CDR2 is FYNNEI. CDR3 size: 13 residues.

V and J are TRBV10-1 and TRBJ2-1; D gene ambiguous. From germline, CDR1 is WNHNN and CDR2 SYGVQD (reference sequence). V shed 3 bases and J shed 7 bases, with 13 bases lying between them. The CDR3 extends over 14 amino acids. The CDR3 coding sequence is TGCGCCAGCAGTGATCCTGGGCACGGTAATGAGCAGTTCTTC. Protein product: CASSDPGHGNEQFF.

The J gene is TRBJ1-3, the V gene TRBV28, with D perhaps TRBD1 (6 bases). The CDR3 covers 15 residues. Germline V gene data show CDR1 as MDHEN and CDR2 as SYDVKM. The V and J ends lost 8 bases and 2 bases respectively, with 16 bases between them. The CDR3 region is CASSRGGQAGNTIYF. CDR3 DNA: TGTGCCAGCTCGAGGGGGGGTCAGGCTGGAAACACCATATATTTT.

This clone was picked up one time. This chain connects TRBV19 to TRBJ1-5, with 7 bases aligning to TRBD1. Germline trimming cut 5 bases from V and 1 base from J; bases unmatched to any gene: 5. The CDR3 loop spans 15 amino acids. The V gene's germline CDR1 is LNHDA and CDR2 SQIVND (reference sequence). CDR3 amino acids: CASSDQTGSNQPQHF. As DNA, the CDR3 is TGTGCCAGTAGTGACCAGACAGGGAGCAATCAGCCCCAGCATTTT.

The V call is TRBV7-3, the J call TRBJ1-6, with D maybe TRBD1 (5 bases). CDR1 and CDR2 (germline): SGHTA, FQGTGA. The CDR3 is 15 residues long. Trimming shortened V by 5 bases and J by 10 bases, and 18 bases separated the two germline ends. CDR3 sequence reads: CASSPRGGLNSPLHF. The DNA of the CDR3 is TGTGCCAGCAGCCCCCGTGGGGGGTTAAACTCACCCCTCCACTTT. The variable domain in full, with the rest retrieved from reference TRBV7-3 and TRBJ1-6, is GAGVSQTPSNKVTEKGKYVELRCDPISGHTALYWYRQSLGQGPEFLIYFQGTGAADDSGLPNDRFFAVRPEGSVSTLKIQRTERGDSAVYLCASSPRGGLNSPLHFGNGTRLTVT.

In its sample, this clone was seen once. The V and J genes are TRBV5-6 and TRBJ1-2; a weak D match, TRBD1 (5 bases). This CDR3 is 12 amino acids long. CDR1 and CDR2 from the germline V gene are SGHDT and YYEEEE. V gave up 4 bases and J gave up 8 bases, with 12 bases separating them. The CDR3 region has the DNA TGTGCCAGCAGCCCCCGGGGGAGAGGCTACACCTTC. This encodes CASSPRGRGYTF.

The chain links TRBV5-4 to TRBJ1-5, with TRBD1 matching 8 bases. J was trimmed by 5 bases and V by 4 bases; bases with no gene match: 8. The CDR3 runs 15 residues. CDR1 and CDR2 (germline): SGHNT, YYREEE (reference sequence). In nucleotides, the CDR3 is TGTGCCAGCAGCAAAGGACAGGGCTCGGATCAGCCCCAGCATTTT. Residues: CASSKGQGSDQPQHF.

This clone was observed once. The chain links TRBV11-2 to TRBJ2-5, with 7 nucleotides matching TRBD2. CDR3 size: 14 residues. The germline V gene has CDR1 SGHAT and CDR2 FQNNGV. The ends lost 1 base at V and 4 bases at J; junction bases unmatched: 3. DNA for the CDR3: TGTGCCAGCAGCTTAGGGACGGGGGGAGAGACCCAGTACTTC. This sequence encodes CASSLGTGGETQYF.

The gene calls are TRBV15 and TRBJ2-2; D perhaps matches TRBD2 (6 bases). The ends were cut back, 6 bases at V and 7 bases at J, with 15 bases in the middle. The germline V gene has CDR1 LNHNV and CDR2 YYDKDF (reference sequence). This CDR3 region has 14 residues. The CDR3 protein is CATRSSGSVGELFF. The CDR3 DNA reads TGTGCCACCAGGAGTAGCGGATCGGTCGGGGAGCTGTTTTTT. The complete variable domain, with remaining parts taken from reference TRBV15 and TRBJ2-2, reads DAMVIQNPRYQVTQFGKPVTLSCSQTLNHNVMYWYQQKSSQAPKLLFHYYDKDFNNEADTPDNFQSRRPNTSFCFLDIRSPGLGDTAMYLCATRSSGSVGELFFGEGSRLTVL.

This sequence joins TRBV5-3 and TRBJ1-4; D not certain. TRBV5-3 is marked as an open reading frame, function uncertain. The CDR3 contains 16 residues. V lost 0 bases and J lost 5, with 14 bases in between. The CDR3 sequence is CARSLVWGGRNEKLFF. The CDR3 coding sequence is TGTGCCAGAAGCTTGGTTTGGGGAGGGAGGAATGAAAAACTGTTTTTT.

The V and J genes are TRBV27 and TRBJ2-2; 8 bases fit TRBD2. The CDR3 extends over 19 amino acids. The trim removed 6 bases at V and 0 bases at J, leaving 15 bases unmatched. The germline V gene encodes CDR1 MNHEY and CDR2 SMNVEV (reference sequence). Here the CDR3 DNA reads TGTGCCAGCAGCTCCCCCCGGACTAGCCGACAACCGAACACCGGGGAGCTGTTTTTT. Its protein is CASSSPRTSRQPNTGELFF.

Details on this clone: This same CDR3 is encoded by further DNA sequences in the sample. CDR3 amino acids: CASSPTGLRYEQYF. CDR3 nucleotide sequence: TGTGCCAGCAGCCCAACAGGGTTAAGGTACGAGCAGTACTTC. This chain uses TRBV28 with TRBJ2-7; D possibly corresponds to TRBD1 (6 bases). The CDR3 sequence is 14 residues long. CDR1 is MDHEN and CDR2 is SYDVKM in the germline V gene. V lost 6 bases and J lost 4, with 16 bases in between.